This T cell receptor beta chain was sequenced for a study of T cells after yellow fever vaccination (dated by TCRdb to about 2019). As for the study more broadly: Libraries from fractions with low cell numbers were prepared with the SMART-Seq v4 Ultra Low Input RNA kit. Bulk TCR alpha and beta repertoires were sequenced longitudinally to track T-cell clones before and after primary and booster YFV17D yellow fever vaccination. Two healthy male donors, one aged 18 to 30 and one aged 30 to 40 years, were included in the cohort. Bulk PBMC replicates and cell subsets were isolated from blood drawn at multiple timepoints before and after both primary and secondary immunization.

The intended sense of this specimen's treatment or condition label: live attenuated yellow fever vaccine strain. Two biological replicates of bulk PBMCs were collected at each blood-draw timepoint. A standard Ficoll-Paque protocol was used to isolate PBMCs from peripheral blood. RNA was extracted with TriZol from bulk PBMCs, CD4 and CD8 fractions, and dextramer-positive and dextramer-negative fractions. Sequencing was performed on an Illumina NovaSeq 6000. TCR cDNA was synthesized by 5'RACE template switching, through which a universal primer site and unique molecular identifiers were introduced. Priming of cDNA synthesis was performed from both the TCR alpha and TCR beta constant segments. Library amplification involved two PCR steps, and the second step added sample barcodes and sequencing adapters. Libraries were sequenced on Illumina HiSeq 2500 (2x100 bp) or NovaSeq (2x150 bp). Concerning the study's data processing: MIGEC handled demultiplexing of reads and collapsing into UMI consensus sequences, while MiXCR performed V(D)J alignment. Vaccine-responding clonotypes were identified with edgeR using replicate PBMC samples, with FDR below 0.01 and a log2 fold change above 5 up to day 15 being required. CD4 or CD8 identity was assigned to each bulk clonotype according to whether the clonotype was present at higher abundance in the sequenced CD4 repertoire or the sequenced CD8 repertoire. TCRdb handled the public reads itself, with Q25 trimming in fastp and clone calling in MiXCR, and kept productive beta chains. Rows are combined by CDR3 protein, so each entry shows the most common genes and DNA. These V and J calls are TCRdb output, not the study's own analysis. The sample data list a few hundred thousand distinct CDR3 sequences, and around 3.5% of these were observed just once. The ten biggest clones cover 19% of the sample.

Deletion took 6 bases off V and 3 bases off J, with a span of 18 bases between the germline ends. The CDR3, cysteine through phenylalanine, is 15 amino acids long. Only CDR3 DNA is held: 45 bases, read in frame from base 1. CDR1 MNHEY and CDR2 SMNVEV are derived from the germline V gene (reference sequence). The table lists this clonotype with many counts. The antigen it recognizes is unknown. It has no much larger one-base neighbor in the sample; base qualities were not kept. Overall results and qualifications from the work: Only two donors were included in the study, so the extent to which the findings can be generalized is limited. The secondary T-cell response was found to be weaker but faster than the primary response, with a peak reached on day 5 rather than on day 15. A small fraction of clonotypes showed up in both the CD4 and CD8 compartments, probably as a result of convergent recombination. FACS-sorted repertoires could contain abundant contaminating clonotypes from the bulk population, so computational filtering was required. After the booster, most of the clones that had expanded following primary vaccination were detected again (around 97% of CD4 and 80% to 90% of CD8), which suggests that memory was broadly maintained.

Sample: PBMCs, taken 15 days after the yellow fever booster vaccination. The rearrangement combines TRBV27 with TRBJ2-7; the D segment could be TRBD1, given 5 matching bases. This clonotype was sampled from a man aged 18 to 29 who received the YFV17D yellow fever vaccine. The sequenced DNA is TGTGCCAGCAGCCCCTCAGGGTTATACCTCTACGAGCAGTACTTC. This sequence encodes CASSPSGLYLYEQYF.